The 29 T cell receptor beta chains listed next were all sequenced from one sample in a study of technical replicates of blood from a handful of donors. The table came from immunoSEQ multiplex PCR; TCRdb's copy has only in-frame clones and leaves some out. The data hold roughly 68,000 clones, with 95% to 97% observed a single time. Sequencing input: T cells isolated from PBMCs. All receptors come from a human donor in good health.

V is TRBV4-1 and J is TRBJ2-3; D gene unclear. The germline V gene has CDR1 MGHRA and CDR2 YSYEKL. Trimming cost V 0 bases and J 4 bases, with 8 bases left between them. CDR3 length: 14 residues. CDR3 loop: CASSQDVRADTQYF. CDR3 DNA sequence: TGCGCCAGCAGCCAAGACGTCCGAGCAGATACGCAGTATTTT.

The chain uses TRBV12-5 and TRBJ2-2, with a tentative D call TRBD1 (6 bases). V dropped 5 bases and J dropped 4 bases, with 14 bases sitting between them. CDR1 is LGHNT, CDR2 FRNRAP, per germline. The CDR3 covers 15 residues. CDR3 region: CASGPTQGITGELFF. CDR3 nucleotide sequence: TGTGCTAGTGGTCCCACACAGGGAATCACCGGGGAGCTGTTTTTT.

This clone has only one observation. J is TRBJ1-1 and V is TRBV7-3; 7 bases are shared with TRBD1. V dropped 4 bases and J dropped 5; count of bases not matched to a gene: 4. Germline V gene sequence: CDR1 SGHTA, CDR2 FQGTGA. The CDR3 has 13 amino acids. The CDR3 sequence is CASSSTGKTEAFF. The CDR3 DNA is TGTGCCAGCAGCTCGACAGGGAAAACTGAAGCTTTCTTT.

CDR3: CAWSDSGRFGTDTQYF. CDR3 bases: TGTGCCTGGAGCGATAGCGGGAGGTTTGGGACAGATACGCAGTATTTT. This sequence joins TRBV30 and TRBJ2-3, with 10 positions matching TRBD2. The V gene end was trimmed by 3 bases and the J gene end by 3 bases; junction bases not matched to a gene: 9. Germline CDR1 is GTSNPN and CDR2 is SVGIG (reference sequence). This CDR3 is 16 amino acids long.

This chain connects TRBV4-3 to TRBJ1-1; 7 nucleotides align to TRBD1. Germline loops: CDR1 LGHNA, CDR2 YSLEER. The V and J ends lost 4 bases and 3 bases, in that order; junction bases with no gene match: 5. This CDR3 has 14 residues. DNA of the CDR3: TGCGCCAGCAGCCCTATCAGGGGGGACACTGAAGCTTTCTTT. Translation: CASSPIRGDTEAFF.

This clone was counted once. This chain uses TRBV7-3 with TRBJ2-3; no reliable D call. The CDR3 consists of 12 residues. V gave up 5 bases and J gave up 4 bases, with 7 bases separating them. The germline CDR1 and CDR2 sequences are SGHTA and FQGTGA. As DNA, the CDR3 is TGTGCCAGCAGCCCAGGCCCAGATACGCAGTATTTT. Amino acid sequence: CASSPGPDTQYF.

Only one count was recorded for this clone. The chain uses TRBV5-6 and TRBJ1-4; D is possibly TRBD1 (6 bases). The CDR3 length is 18 residues. V shed 3 bases and J shed 0 bases, with 18 bases lying between them. Germline V gene data show CDR1 as SGHDT and CDR2 as YYEEEE. The CDR3 protein is CASSWTAWVDATNEKLFF. The CDR3 region has the DNA TGTGCCAGCAGCTGGACAGCCTGGGTGGATGCAACTAATGAAAAACTGTTTTTT.

This clone was detected only once. The chain uses TRBV30 and TRBJ1-2; D uncertain. Germline V gene sequence: CDR1 GTSNPN, CDR2 SVGIG (reference sequence). Deletions cut 6 bases from V and 2 bases from J, with 4 bases between. CDR3 length: 10 amino acids. For the CDR3, the DNA is TGTGCCTGTCTAAACTATGGCTACACCTTC. It encodes CACLNYGYTF.

The V gene is TRBV11-3, the J gene TRBJ2-5, with no clear D. The CDR3 runs 16 residues. CDR1 SGHNT and CDR2 YENEEA come from the germline V gene. The V and J ends lost 1 base and 4 bases respectively, with 16 bases between them. CDR3 bases: TGTGCCAGCAGCTTAGGTATCAGGTTTGAAACAGAGACCCAGTACTTC. This codes for CASSLGIRFETETQYF.

The V and J genes are TRBV7-9 and TRBJ2-3; a weak D match, TRBD2 (6 bases). V lost 1 base and J lost 4, with 9 bases in between. The CDR3 consists of 14 residues. Germline V gene data show CDR1 as SEHNR and CDR2 as FQNEAQ (reference sequence). The CDR3 is CASSLVEGPDTQYF. As DNA, the CDR3 is TGTGCCAGCAGCTTAGTGGAGGGACCAGATACGCAGTATTTT.

This rearrangement joins TRBV5-1 to TRBJ2-2; D remains ambiguous. From germline, CDR1 is SGHRS and CDR2 YFSETQ. V shed 0 bases and J shed 4 bases, with 7 bases lying between them. CDR3 size: 14 residues. Written as DNA, the CDR3 is TGCGCCAGCAGCTTGGCCACTTTCACCGGGGAGCTGTTTTTT. Translating it yields CASSLATFTGELFF.

In its sample, this clone was seen once. The J gene is TRBJ2-7, the V gene TRBV4-3, with D perhaps TRBD2 (5 bases). The CDR3 loop spans 14 amino acids. The V gene's germline CDR1 is LGHNA and CDR2 YSLEER. Trimming took off 1 base at V and 3 bases at J, with 10 bases between the two ends. The CDR3 is CASSQGRWVYEQYF. CDR3 in DNA: TGCGCCAGCAGCCAAGGGAGGTGGGTCTACGAGCAGTACTTC.

V usage is TRBV28 and J usage is TRBJ1-1; 7 bases agree with TRBD1. The V and J ends lost 5 bases and 3 bases, in that order; junction bases with no gene match: 15. CDR1 and CDR2 from the germline V gene are MDHEN and SYDVKM. The CDR3 runs 17 residues. The CDR3 DNA follows: TGTGCCAGCAGTGTACAGGGGCGGCTAATCTCGGACACTGAAGCTTTCTTT. It specifies CASSVQGRLISDTEAFF.

V and J are TRBV5-4 and TRBJ2-3; 12 nucleotides agree with TRBD2. The CDR3 contains 16 residues. Per the germline V gene, CDR1 is SGHNT and CDR2 is YYREEE (reference sequence). The junction had 7 bases not matched to a gene; V was cut back by 3 bases and J by 5 bases. As DNA, the CDR3 is TGTGCCAGCAGCTCCCCTAGCGGGAGGGCAGGAGATACGCAGTATTTT. Translation: CASSSPSGRAGDTQYF.

This chain joins TRBV27 and TRBJ2-7, with TRBD1 matching over 8 bases. From germline, CDR1 is MNHEY and CDR2 SMNVEV (reference sequence). With 5 bases clipped from V and 2 bases from J, the junction kept 11 bases outside the gene matches. The CDR3 length is 16 residues. CDR3 coding DNA: TGTGCCAGCAGTCCCTCCCAGGGGGCGCACCCCTACGAGCAGTACTTC. Translated, it gives CASSPSQGAHPYEQYF.

V gene TRBV19 combines with J gene TRBJ2-7, with 9 positions matching TRBD1. The CDR3 is 14 amino acids. Germline V gene lookup returns CDR1 LNHDA and CDR2 SQIVND (reference sequence). V lost 10 bases and J lost 5; bases outside the gene matches: 12. The CDR3 sequence is CATRGDREINEQYF. The CDR3 bases are TGTGCCACCCGAGGGGACAGGGAGATCAACGAGCAGTACTTC.

The chain couples TRBV19 to TRBJ2-7; 8 nucleotides match TRBD1. Per germline, CDR1 LNHDA and CDR2 SQIVND (reference sequence). This CDR3 has 13 residues. V lost 2 bases, J lost 4 bases, and 1 base stayed unmatched. CDR3 in DNA: TGTGCCAGTAGTATAACAGGGGGATACGAGCAGTACTTC. Residues: CASSITGGYEQYF.

The gene calls are TRBV19 and TRBJ2-2, with 12 bases lining up with TRBD2. Germline V gives CDR1 LNHDA, CDR2 SQIVND (reference sequence). The CDR3 spans 14 residues. Trimming took 9 bases from V and 4 from J; bases not matched to a gene: 3. The CDR3 protein is CASRTSGTTGELFF. DNA for the CDR3: TGTGCCAGCAGGACTAGCGGGACCACCGGGGAGCTGTTTTTT.

J is TRBJ1-2 and V is TRBV5-5; 7 bases line up with TRBD1. V was clipped by 0 bases and J by 4 bases; unmatched bases: 6. Germline values: CDR1 SGHKS, CDR2 YYEKEE (reference sequence). This CDR3 spans 15 amino acids. In nucleotides, the CDR3 is TGTGCCAGCAGCTTGGCACAGGGGCTGATCTATGGCTACACCTTC. This gives the protein CASSLAQGLIYGYTF.

The V call is TRBV11-2, the J call TRBJ1-5; possibly TRBD1 for D (6 bases). CDR3 length: 14 amino acids. Germline CDR1 and CDR2: SGHAT and FQNNGV. The ends were cut back, 3 bases at V and 5 bases at J, with 11 bases in the middle. The CDR3 sequence is CASSFSQGYQPQHF. CDR3 DNA sequence: TGTGCCAGCAGCTTCTCACAGGGATATCAGCCCCAGCATTTT.

CDR3 region: CASSPRGQGIYEQYF. The DNA for the CDR3 is TGTGCCAGCAGCCCAAGGGGACAGGGCATATACGAGCAGTACTTC. V usage is TRBV11-2 and J usage is TRBJ2-7; 9 nucleotides match TRBD1. Trimming removed 5 bases from V and 4 bases from J; junction bases left unmatched: 9. This CDR3 has 15 amino acids. Germline values: CDR1 SGHAT, CDR2 FQNNGV.

This rearrangement joins TRBV29-1 to TRBJ1-5; TRBD1 is a possible D gene (6 bases). The CDR3 covers 13 residues. Germline CDR1 is SQVTM and CDR2 is ANQGSEA. V was cut by 4 bases and J by 5 bases, with 12 bases left in between. This chain's CDR3 is CSVATGTDQPQHF. The CDR3 region has the DNA TGCAGCGTTGCTACAGGGACGGATCAGCCCCAGCATTTT.

The chain employs TRBV9 and TRBJ2-1, with 14 bases lining up with TRBD2. The CDR3 has 18 amino acids. Germline-derived CDR1 and CDR2 are SGDLS and YYNGEE. The V segment lost 2 bases and the J segment 2 bases; nucleotides outside the gene matches: 6. CDR3 in amino acids: CASSVGLAGASAYNEQFF. CDR3 DNA sequence: TGTGCCAGCAGCGTGGGACTAGCGGGAGCGTCCGCCTACAATGAGCAGTTCTTC.

CDR3 region: CASTFSPHRNTDTQYF. As DNA, the CDR3 is TGCGCCAGCACCTTCTCACCCCACAGAAACACAGATACGCAGTATTTT. The chain combines TRBV5-1 with TRBJ2-3; D is ambiguous. This CDR3 comprises 16 residues. Trimming shortened V by 6 bases and J by 2 bases, and 19 bases separated the two germline ends. The germline V gene has CDR1 SGHRS and CDR2 YFSETQ.

The chain is built from TRBV7-9 and TRBJ2-2, with 7 bases fitting TRBD1. This CDR3 contains 16 residues. CDR1 and CDR2 (germline): SEHNR, FQNEAQ (reference sequence). V shed 5 bases, J shed 4 bases, and the junction held 10 bases outside the gene matches. CDR3 protein: CASSLGTVLFTGELFF. CDR3 in DNA: TGTGCCAGCAGCCTGGGGACAGTTCTTTTCACCGGGGAGCTGTTTTTT.

The genes are TRBV28 and TRBJ2-1; weak D call: TRBD2 (6 bases). V lost 4 bases to trimming and J lost 5 bases, with 15 bases between them. The CDR3 has 15 amino acids. Germline assignment: CDR1 MDHEN and CDR2 SYDVKM. DNA of the CDR3: TGTGCCAGCAGTTCCGCCTCTGCGGGGCACAATGAGCAGTTCTTC. It codes for CASSSASAGHNEQFF.

The rearrangement links TRBV19 to TRBJ1-1; the D gene is possibly TRBD1 (6 bases). The CDR3 runs to 16 residues. Germline-derived CDR1 and CDR2 are LNHDA and SQIVND (reference sequence). Trimming removed 6 bases from V and 0 bases from J, with 17 bases in between. The CDR3 reads CASSGGQGQVNTEAFF. The CDR3 DNA reads as TGTGCCAGTAGCGGGGGGCAGGGGCAGGTGAACACTGAAGCTTTCTTT.

The genes are TRBV13 and TRBJ2-1; 9 bases fit TRBD2. Germline CDR1 reads PRHDT; CDR2 reads FYEKMQ (reference sequence). This CDR3 contains 17 residues. V lost 2 bases and J lost 7; bases outside the gene matches: 12. CDR3 coding DNA: TGTGCCAGCAGCTTAAGGGCGCGGGCTAGCGGGACAAATGAGCAGTTCTTC. Its translation: CASSLRARASGTNEQFF.

The chain combines TRBV19 with TRBJ2-1, with a possible D match to TRBD2 (5 bases). The V end was cut by 7 bases, the J end by 4 bases, with 11 bases between. Germline assignment: CDR1 LNHDA and CDR2 SQIVND (reference sequence). This CDR3 region has 13 residues. The CDR3 sequence is CASKERRYNEQFF. For the CDR3, the DNA is TGTGCCAGTAAGGAGCGGAGGTACAATGAGCAGTTCTTC.